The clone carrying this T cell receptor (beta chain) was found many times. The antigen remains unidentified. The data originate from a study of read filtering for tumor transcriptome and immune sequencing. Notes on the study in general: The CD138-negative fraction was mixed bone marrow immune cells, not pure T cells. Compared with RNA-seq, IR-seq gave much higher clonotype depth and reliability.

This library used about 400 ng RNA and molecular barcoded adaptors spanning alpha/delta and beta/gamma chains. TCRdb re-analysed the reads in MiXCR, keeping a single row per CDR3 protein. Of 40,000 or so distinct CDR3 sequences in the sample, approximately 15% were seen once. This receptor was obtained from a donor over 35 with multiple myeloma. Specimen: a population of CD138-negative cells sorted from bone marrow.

This CDR3 reads CASSDSAPWNTGELFF. DNA of the CDR3: TGTGCCAGCAGCGACAGCGCACCTTGGAACACCGGGGAGCTGTTTTTT. The chain combines TRBV7-9 with TRBJ2-2; tentative D call: TRBD1 (5 bases). The CDR3 is made up of 16 amino acids. Deletions cut 5 bases from V and 1 base from J, with 14 bases between. From germline, CDR1 is SEHNR and CDR2 FQNEAQ (reference sequence).